The sequence of this TCR beta chain was determined in a study of T cell changes during pregnancy in multiple sclerosis. TCRdb's table, derived via immunoSEQ multiplex PCR, lists solely in-frame clones and lacks some. The table shows 48,000 or so clones, with roughly 94% occurring only once. This clone appeared a single time. This receptor was identified in a female donor with multiple sclerosis, enrolled in a pregnancy study. Sequencing used CD4+ T cells from peripheral blood mononuclear cells, obtained in the first trimester of pregnancy.

The DNA for the CDR3 is TGCGCCAGCAGCTTAGGAGGGACCGACTACACCGGGGAGCTGTTTTTT. Translation: CASSLGGTDYTGELFF. V and J are TRBV5-1 and TRBJ2-2, with D possibly matching TRBD2 (6 bases). The CDR3 contains 16 residues. The V gene lost 2 bases and the J gene lost 3 bases, with 14 bases spanning the gap. The germline V gene encodes CDR1 SGHRS and CDR2 YFSETQ.